This T cell receptor (beta chain) was identified during a study of blood T cell repertoires in COVID-19. Study in general: T cells, B-cell-depleted T cells, or PBMCs supplied cDNA or gDNA.

Authors' data handling: Using reference gene primer amplification, nucleated cell counts were estimated. Profiled with immunoSEQ multiplex PCR; TCRdb holds only in-frame clones, not every one. D and trimming come from the DNA, and the V and J calls and clone size come from that table. Of approximately 360,000 clones listed, around nine tenths are singletons. The count of this clone is one. CDR1 MNHEY and CDR2 SVGAGI come from the germline V gene. The CDR3 covers 15 residues. The V gene end was trimmed by 0 bases and the J gene end by 7 bases; junction bases not matched to a gene: 5. Sample: PBMCs or T cells enriched from blood (not recorded which). The rearrangement links TRBV6-5 to TRBJ2-2; 7 bases line up with TRBD2. The receptor comes from a young woman with acute COVID-19. CDR3 sequence reads: CASSYSSGGGGELFF. The CDR3 nucleotides are TGTGCCAGCAGTTACTCGTCGGGGGGAGGCGGGGAGCTGTTTTTT.